The 16 T cell receptor beta chains below all came from one sample that was sequenced in a study of monozygotic twins with inflammatory bowel disease. Using the 5' RACE reads, TCRdb records one entry per CDR3 protein without DNA. This specimen shows fewer than 400,000 distinct CDR3 sequences; the ten leading clones hold over 5%. Specimen: blood. These receptors were taken from a human donor with ulcerative colitis or Crohn's disease, or a healthy co-twin of an affected twin (not recorded which).

V gene TRBV20-1 combines with J gene TRBJ1-3. The CDR3 totals 13 residues. Germline CDR1 and CDR2: DFQATT and SNEGSKA (reference sequence). The chain's CDR3 is CSARRDGRNTIYF.

The chain uses TRBV7-2 and TRBJ1-3. This CDR3 comprises 11 residues. Germline V gene data show CDR1 as SGHTA and CDR2 as FQGNSA. CDR3 sequence: CASSLFDTIYF. The full variable domain, its missing parts supplied by reference TRBV7-2 and TRBJ1-3, is GAGVSQSPSNKVTEKGKDVELRCDPISGHTALYWYRQSLGQGLEFLIYFQGNSAPDKSGLPSDRFSAERTGGSVSTLTIQRTQQEDSAVYLCASSLFDTIYFGEGSWLTVV.

The rearrangement uses TRBV5-4 and TRBJ2-7. The CDR3 extends over 13 amino acids. Germline CDR1 reads SGHNT; CDR2 reads YYREEE (reference sequence). The CDR3 region is CASSSHPSPEQYF.

The chain uses TRBV2 and TRBJ2-1; TCRdb indicates TRBD2, and absent DNA this call remains unverified. The germline gives CDR1 SNHLY, CDR2 FYNNEI. The CDR3 extends over 16 amino acids. The CDR3 is CASSVLAGDSYNEQFF.

V usage is TRBV4-1 and J usage is TRBJ1-6. CDR1 and CDR2 from the germline V gene are MGHRA and YSYEKL. The CDR3 is made up of 17 amino acids. The CDR3 sequence: CASSQDRAAGVRSPLHF.

The V and J genes are TRBV5-6 and TRBJ2-5. Germline CDR1 SGHDT, CDR2 YYEEEE. There are 15 residues in the CDR3. The CDR3 region is CASSLTPRGQETQYF.

V is TRBV23-1 and J is TRBJ2-1; TCRdb's D call of TRBD1 is untestable without DNA. TRBV23-1 is known as an ORF, though its function is uncertain. The CDR3 consists of 14 residues. This CDR3 is CASSQAGRDNEQFF.

V and J are TRBV28 and TRBJ2-5; checking the TCRdb D call of TRBD1 is not possible without DNA. Germline CDR1 MDHEN, CDR2 SYDVKM. The CDR3 totals 13 residues. CDR3 residues: CASSLLQARTQYF.

The chain employs TRBV2 and TRBJ1-4. CDR1 is SNHLY and CDR2 is FYNNEI in the germline V gene. The CDR3 spans 16 residues. The CDR3 sequence: CASSEFHWTAGEKLFF.

The chain couples TRBV12-3 or TRBV12-4 to TRBJ1-4. The CDR3 extends over 14 amino acids. This chain's CDR3 is CASSLVVTNEKLFF.

The chain is built from TRBV5-1 and TRBJ1-1. Germline loops: CDR1 SGHRS, CDR2 YFSETQ. The CDR3 totals 14 residues. CDR3 sequence: CASSWGGTAAEAFF. Combining the CDR3 with reference TRBV5-1 and TRBJ1-1 gives the whole variable domain KAGVTQTPRYLIKTRGQQVTLSCSPISGHRSVSWYQQTPGQGLQFLFEYFSETQRNKGNFPGRFSGRQFSNSRSEMNVSTLELGDSALYLCASSWGGTAAEAFFGQGTRLTVV.

CDR3 in amino acids: CASSYSVALVYEQYF. The chain employs TRBV5-5 and TRBJ2-7. Looked up from germline, CDR1 is SGHKS and CDR2 is YYEKEE (reference sequence). CDR3 length equals 15 residues.

The chain has TRBV30 and TRBJ2-2. Germline CDR1 GTSNPN, CDR2 SVGIG (reference sequence). This CDR3 spans 14 amino acids. The CDR3 region is CAWRGQTNTGELFF. Combining the CDR3 with reference TRBV30 and TRBJ2-2 gives the whole variable domain SQTIHQWPATLVQPVGSPLSLECTVEGTSNPNLYWYRQAAGRGLQLLFYSVGIGQISSEVPQNLSASRPQDRQFILSSKKLLLSDSGFYLCAWRGQTNTGELFFGEGSRLTVL.

The chain combines TRBV12-3 or TRBV12-4 with TRBJ2-5. The CDR3 is 13 amino acids. The CDR3: CASSETELGTQYF.

The genes are TRBV2 and TRBJ1-2; the TCRdb call, TRBD1, lacks DNA for checking. The germline V gene has CDR1 SNHLY and CDR2 FYNNEI. The CDR3 runs 17 residues. The CDR3 sequence is CASREQSGTRTGYGYTF. Full variable domain (outside the CDR3, taken from reference TRBV2 and TRBJ1-2): EPEVTQTPSHQVTQMGQEVILRCVPISNHLYFYWYRQILGQKVEFLVSFYNNEISEKSEIFDDQFSVERPDGSNFTLKIRSTKLEDSAMYFCASREQSGTRTGYGYTFGSGTRLTVV.

The rearrangement links TRBV29-1 to TRBJ2-7. The CDR3 loop spans 12 amino acids. Per the germline V gene, CDR1 is SQVTM and CDR2 is ANQGSEA. CDR3: CSVSSGSYEQYF.